The clone carrying this TCR beta chain appeared a single time. No antigen is known for it. These data come from a study of OX40 agonist ivuxolimab in advanced cancers. At the level of the study: Past anti-PD-1, anti-PD-L1 or anti-CTLA-4 therapy was accepted, and roughly 38% had received some.

Germline values: CDR1 MNHNS, CDR2 SASEGT. J gave up 6 bases and V 3 bases, and 7 bases lay outside the gene matches. This CDR3 is built from 15 residues. Only in-frame clones appear in the TCRdb table, and some are missing; sequencing was by immunoSEQ multiplex PCR. Here the sample spans around 72,000 clones, 80% to 85% being singletons. Study findings and constraints: Still undetermined is the antigen specificity of the expanded peripheral T cells. Low normalized T-cell clonal expansion was also seen in some nonresponders.

Source: CD4+ or CD8+ T cells sorted from blood, taken in a trial of the OX40 agonist ivuxolimab. The chain recombines TRBV6-1 with TRBJ2-1; 8 positions agree with TRBD1. The TCR was taken from an adult with an advanced solid tumor such as melanoma, head and neck, liver or kidney cancer. CDR3 residues: CASSDRQGWVNEQFF. In DNA form, the CDR3 reads TGTGCCAGCAGTGATCGACAGGGGTGGGTCAATGAGCAGTTCTTC.